Listed below are T cell receptor beta chains from one sample, sequenced in a study of T-cell memory formation after mild COVID-19. A single record per CDR3 protein comes from TCRdb applying MiXCR to the 5' RACE reads. The table has 70,000 to 95,000 distinct CDR3 sequences, around 13% seen once. The sample comprised PBMCs or a T cell subset sorted from them (not recorded which). The receptors stem from a man between 18 and 29 years old who had mild COVID-19 (a few samples of this study predate the infection). Cell type and time point are not known. Each CDR3 is given with its conserved first and last residue. Fields, in order: D gene, clone size, J gene, V gene, CDR3 DNA, CDR3 protein. The D gene is left open where the match is weak. The size field is filled for only some rows; it gives once, few, many or a size class.

D: TRBD1; size: -; J: TRBJ2-5; V: TRBV11-2; DNA: TGTGCCAGCAGCGAAGGGACAGGGGAAGAGACCCAGTACTTC; CDR3: CASSEGTGEETQYF
D: -; size: few; J: TRBJ2-7; V: TRBV9; DNA: TGTGCCAGCAGCGCTTACACGAGCTCCTACGAGCAGTACTTC; CDR3: CASSAYTSSYEQYF
D: -; size: -; J: TRBJ1-4; V: TRBV4-1; DNA: TGCGCCAGCAGCCTCCCGTTACTGAGCGAAAAACTGTTTTTT; CDR3: CASSLPLLSEKLFF
D: TRBD1; size: -; J: TRBJ2-7; V: TRBV12-3/TRBV12-4; DNA: TGTGCCAGCAGTGACGGGACAGGGTCCTACGAGCAGTACTTC; CDR3: CASSDGTGSYEQYF
D: -; size: few; J: TRBJ1-2; V: TRBV12-5; DNA: TGTGCTAGTGGTTTGGTAGCGGGGACATCGGGGGATGGCTACACCTTC; CDR3: CASGLVAGTSGDGYTF
D: TRBD1; size: -; J: TRBJ2-6; V: TRBV7-9; DNA: TGTGCCAGCAGCGGAGGACAGGGTTCCCGCTCTGGGGCCAACGTCCTGACTTTC; CDR3: CASSGGQGSRSGANVLTF
D: TRBD1; size: -; J: TRBJ2-3; V: TRBV4-3; DNA: TGCGCCAGCAGCCCCCGTCAACAGGGGTCGGGGCATATGACAGATACGCAGTATTTT; CDR3: CASSPRQQGSGHMTDTQYF
D: -; size: few; J: TRBJ1-4; V: TRBV7-2; DNA: TGTGCCAGCAGCTTAGGGTTAGAGGGAAAACTGTTTTTT; CDR3: CASSLGLEGKLFF
D: -; size: few; J: TRBJ1-5; V: TRBV4-2; DNA: TGTGCCAGCAGCCAAGGGCCTCCATCAGAGGCGGCGGCTCAGCCCCAGCATTTT; CDR3: CASSQGPPSEAAAQPQHF
D: -; size: few; J: TRBJ2-4; V: TRBV7-3; DNA: TGTGCCAGCAGCTTATGGGTCGGGGACATTCAGTACTTC; CDR3: CASSLWVGDIQYF
D: -; size: many; J: TRBJ1-1; V: TRBV29-1; DNA: TGCAGCGTGGCTCCGGGTAACACTGAAGCTTTCTTT; CDR3: CSVAPGNTEAFF
D: TRBD2; size: many; J: TRBJ2-6; V: TRBV20-1; DNA: TGCAGTGCTACGAGCGGGGGACCCTCTGGGGCCAACGTCCTGACTTTC; CDR3: CSATSGGPSGANVLTF
D: TRBD1; size: few; J: TRBJ2-1; V: TRBV7-9; DNA: TGTGCCAGCACCCGGGACAGGGGGCGCGGGTACAATGAGCAGTTCTTC; CDR3: CASTRDRGRGYNEQFF
D: -; size: few; J: TRBJ2-7; V: TRBV5-5; DNA: TGTGCCAGCACCTTCCGGGACACCTTCTACGAGCAGTACTTC; CDR3: CASTFRDTFYEQYF
D: TRBD2; size: few; J: TRBJ2-1; V: TRBV6-5; DNA: TGTGCCAGCAGTCCCTTGGGCGGGGGAGCATACAATGAGCAGTTCTTC; CDR3: CASSPLGGGAYNEQFF
D: -; size: few; J: TRBJ2-2; V: TRBV19; DNA: TGTGGCATCCAGGACACGAACACCGGGGAGCTGTTTTTT; CDR3: CGIQDTNTGELFF
D: -; size: few; J: TRBJ2-5; V: TRBV9; DNA: TGTGCCAGCGGATCGGGGACCCACGAGACCCAGTACTTC; CDR3: CASGSGTHETQYF
D: TRBD1; size: -; J: TRBJ1-1; V: TRBV29-1; DNA: TGCAGCGTTGTCGACAGGGGGCAAGGAACTGAAGCTTTCTTT; CDR3: CSVVDRGQGTEAFF
D: -; size: -; J: TRBJ1-5; V: TRBV5-6; DNA: TGTGCCAGCAGCCTCAACGCACAGCTCAATCAGCCCCAGCATTTT; CDR3: CASSLNAQLNQPQHF
D: -; size: once; J: TRBJ2-7; V: TRBV29-1; DNA: TGCAGCTCTGTCACAGTGGGGCCTGTGGACAACTCCTACGAGCAGTACTTC; CDR3: CSSVTVGPVDNSYEQYF
D: TRBD2; size: few; J: TRBJ2-7; V: TRBV6-5; DNA: TGTGCCAGCAGCCCTAGCGGATACTACGAGCAGTACTTC; CDR3: CASSPSGYYEQYF